The subject of this entry is one T cell receptor beta chain. The data were taken from a study of T cell responses to AZD1222 COVID-19 vaccine. Only in-frame clones appear in the TCRdb table, and some are missing; sequencing was by immunoSEQ multiplex PCR. The profile shows around 58,000 clones, 80% to 90% of them singletons. Germline loops: CDR1 GTSNPN, CDR2 SVGIG (reference sequence). The CDR3 has 15 amino acids. V shed 2 bases, J shed 0 bases, and the junction held 7 bases outside the gene matches. This TCR came from an adult in good health. The genes are TRBV30 and TRBJ2-7; 7 bases align to TRBD2. The source was peripheral blood, collected on day 0 of AZD1222 vaccination. The DNA for the CDR3 is TGTGCCTGGAGTCAAGGGGACTACTCCTCCTACGAGCAGTACTTC. Its translation is CAWSQGDYSSYEQYF.